This paragraph reports one TCR beta chain. From RNA, the CDR3 regions of TCR beta chains were amplified and sequenced. The first-round RT-PCR employed HTBI primers together with the Qiagen OneStep RT-PCR kit. A multiplex PCR was then performed as the second round. TCRdb re-analysed the multiplex PCR reads in MiXCR, keeping a single row per CDR3 protein. The data show around 170,000 distinct CDR3 sequences, less than 45% seen once. The data belong to a study of Graves' ophthalmopathy and Graves' hyperthyroidism. The CDR3 has 14 residues. Germline V gene lookup returns CDR1 SGHTA and CDR2 FQGTGA. V was clipped by 5 bases and J by 0 bases, with 9 bases between them.

The rearrangement uses TRBV7-3 and TRBJ2-3; a weak D match, TRBD1 (5 bases). This clonotype was sampled from a woman between 35 and 50 years old with Graves' ophthalmopathy. The specimen sequenced was peripheral blood. The CDR3: CASSPRQSTDTQYF. CDR3 DNA sequence: TGTGCCAGCAGCCCACGACAGAGCACAGATACGCAGTATTTT.